The table lists the clone carrying this TCR beta chain with a count of one. Its cognate antigen is unknown. A read error is likely, as this CDR3 ends without the conserved phenylalanine or tryptophan. No DNA is shown, since the ends of the CDR3 on it are uncertain; the CDR3 is the one TCRdb lists. This record belongs to a study of CD8+CD57+ T cells in acquired aplastic anemia. Study context: Mean yield of DNA from sorted CD4+ and CD8+ cells was approximately 3 ug. Healthy donor CD4+ cell samples had a mean of roughly 9.8 million reads.

TCR beta VDJ and CDR3 were profiled, and genomic DNA was the template. TCRdb reanalysed the reads using MiXCR and keeps one entry per CDR3 protein. The sample yields 400,000 to 450,000 distinct CDR3 sequences, about two thirds seen once. Germline V gene sequence: CDR1 SGHTA, CDR2 FQGNSA. Termini included, the CDR3 measures 12 amino acids. Study-wide findings and caveats: Patients and controls shared approximately 28 CD8+ CDR3 sequences. Significant differences in CD8+ Simpson's diversity were not observed between patients and controls.

Sequenced sample: sorted CD4+, CD8+, or CD8+CD57+ T cells (not recorded which) from PBMCs. The chain is built from TRBV7-2 and TRBJ1-6. The clonotype was recovered from a human donor in good health, serving as a control. The CDR3 sequence is CASSLDAASLDY.